This T cell receptor beta chain was sequenced during a study of shared clonotypes between healthy human individuals. CDR3 length: 15 amino acids. CDR1 is MGHRA, CDR2 YSYEKL, per germline. V was pared by 2 bases and J by 3 bases, with 14 bases between. Once extracted for a subset, genomic DNA was divided evenly among several immunoSEQ plates. Under the authors' procedure: Junction-only sequences without quality scores were provided by ImmunoSEQ, so filtering was different. Profiled with immunoSEQ multiplex PCR; TCRdb holds only in-frame clones, not every one. V, J and clone size derive from that table, while D and trimming were established from the DNA sequence. The table records about 2,100,000 clones, 85% to 95% of them present only once. Naive CD8 cells lacked CD45RO and underwent positive selection for CCR7, leaving out terminally differentiated effector memory CD45RA+ cells. Free of recent acute infections or vaccinations, the donors were healthy HIV-negative adults. Everyone who donated was a Caucasian adult who lived in Nashville, Tennessee.

This clonotype was obtained from a man between 18 and 29 years old in good health. Some clones in this sample may be carry-over from other donors' samples. Material for sequencing was naive CD8+ T cells from PBMCs. This chain joins TRBV4-1 and TRBJ2-7; D remains unclear. The DNA for the CDR3 is TGCGCCAGCAGCCAATTCGGACCACCAGGCTACGAGCAGTACTTC. Amino acid sequence: CASSQFGPPGYEQYF.